These 8 T cell receptor beta chains were all obtained from the same sample, sequenced in a study of human T cells and chemical hapten exposure. From the RACE reads, TCRdb called clonotypes with MiXCR, one entry per CDR3 protein. The table lists 65,000 to 90,000 distinct CDR3 sequences, approximately 15% of them singletons, with 4% to 6% in the top ten. Time point given: pre-sensitization, week 0. Treatment of the sample: therapeutic diphenylcyclopropenone sensitization with weekly scalp DPC. This sample comprised whole blood, obtained in connection with sensitization to the hapten diphenylcyclopropenone (DPC). The receptors were sampled from a woman aged 50 to 60 with alopecia areata. Some clones in this sample may be carry-over from other donors' samples.

This clonotype was counted a few times. The chain uses TRBV18 and TRBJ1-1; no clear D. V dropped 5 bases and J dropped 8 bases, with 6 bases sitting between them. Germline V lookup: CDR1 KGHSH, CDR2 LQKENI. This CDR3 is built from 10 residues. The CDR3 spells CASSEQEAFF. The CDR3 DNA is TGTGCCAGCTCAGAGCAGGAAGCTTTCTTT.

This clonotype has ten or more counts. In DNA form, the CDR3 reads TGCGCCAGCAGCGAAAGACCGGGGACTTGGGCCCAGTACTTC. Amino acid sequence: CASSERPGTWAQYF. The chain links TRBV4-1 to TRBJ2-5; a weak D match, TRBD2 (6 bases). The CDR3 covers 14 residues. The V gene lost 5 bases and the J gene lost 9 bases, with 19 bases spanning the gap. From germline, CDR1 is MGHRA and CDR2 YSYEKL.

This clonotype was counted ten times or more. The chain joins TRBV5-1 to TRBJ2-1; 8 positions agree with TRBD2. The CDR3 contains 15 residues. Germline V CDR1 and CDR2: SGHRS, YFSETQ. After removal of 2 bases from V and 0 bases from J, the junction contained 1 base not matched to a gene. CDR3 in DNA: TGCGCCAGCAGCTTCGGGACTAGCTCCTACAATGAGCAGTTCTTC. This gives the protein CASSFGTSSYNEQFF.

This sequence joins TRBV7-2 and TRBJ2-6, with TRBD1 as a possible D gene (6 bases). The germline CDR1 and CDR2 sequences are SGHTA and FQGNSA. This CDR3 region has 15 residues. V dropped 5 bases and J dropped 4 bases, with 12 bases sitting between them. The CDR3 bases are TGTGCCAGCAGCGCACAGGGAATGGGGGCCAACGTCCTGACTTTC. This encodes CASSAQGMGANVLTF.

This clonotype was detected only a few times. The chain uses TRBV10-1 and TRBJ1-2; a weak D match, TRBD1 (6 bases). The CDR3 is made up of 14 amino acids. Germline V gene sequence: CDR1 WNHNN, CDR2 SYGVQD (reference sequence). V lost 3 bases and J 4 bases, leaving 12 bases between the germline ends. This CDR3 is CASSEPQGIYGYTF. DNA of the CDR3: TGCGCCAGCAGTGAACCACAGGGAATCTATGGCTACACCTTC.

The chain joins TRBV6-2 or TRBV6-3 to TRBJ2-7, with D possibly called TRBD1 or TRBD2 (5 bases each). Trimming removed 10 bases from V and 2 bases from J, with 15 bases in between. The CDR3 is 13 residues long. Per the germline V gene, CDR1 is MNHEY and CDR2 is SVGEGT. CDR3 nucleotide sequence: TGTGCCACCCGAGGGACCGCCACCTACGAGCAGTACTTC. This codes for CATRGTATYEQYF.

This clonotype has only a few counts. The rearrangement joins TRBV19 to TRBJ2-1, with D unresolved. Looked up from germline, CDR1 is LNHDA and CDR2 is SQIVND (reference sequence). The CDR3 totals 15 residues. V lost 7 bases, J lost 0 bases, and 13 bases lay in between. Here the CDR3 reads CASTQGGSSYNEQFF. The CDR3 DNA reads TGTGCCAGTACCCAAGGTGGAAGCTCCTACAATGAGCAGTTCTTC.

This clonotype was detected ten times or more. CDR3 nucleotides: TGCAGCGTCGCGGCCGGGAGAAGTTATGGCTACACCTTC. Residues: CSVAAGRSYGYTF. The J gene is TRBJ1-2, the V gene TRBV29-1; no firm D call. The length of the CDR3 is 13 residues. Germline CDR1 is SQVTM and CDR2 is ANQGSEA. Trimming shortened V by 6 bases and J by 5 bases, and 16 bases separated the two germline ends. Drawing the rest from reference TRBV29-1 and TRBJ1-2, the complete variable domain is SAVISQKPSRDICQRGTSLTIQCQVDSQVTMMFWYRQQPGQSLTLIATANQGSEATYESGFVIDKFPISRPNLTFSTLTVSNMSPEDSSIYLCSVAAGRSYGYTFGSGTRLTVV.